This is a list of T cell receptor beta chains from one sample in a study of cytomegalovirus exposure and HLA in healthy donors. Data came from immunoSEQ multiplex PCR; TCRdb stores just in-frame clones and leaves some out. The sample has 65,000 to 85,000 clones, around 77% seen once. Sequencing was carried out using PBMCs. The source is a woman aged 40 to 50 in good health and CMV-seropositive. The CDR3 runs from the conserved cysteine through the conserved F or W. Each record gives: clone size, D gene, V gene, J gene, CDR3 DNA, CDR3 protein. D genes are given only for firm matches. Not all rows give a size; the values are once, few, many and, for expanded clones, a class.

clone_size: NA
d_call: TRBD1
v_call: TRBV19
j_call: TRBJ1-4
cdr3_nt: TGTGCCAGTAGCAGACAGGGGGCGCGCGGTAATGAAAAACTGTTTTTT
cdr3_aa: CASSRQGARGNEKLFF

clone_size: NA
d_call: TRBD2
v_call: TRBV5-1
j_call: TRBJ2-1
cdr3_nt: TGCGCCAGCAGCTTGGGTTTGGCTAGCGGGTTGAATGAGCAGTTCTTC
cdr3_aa: CASSLGLASGLNEQFF

clone_size: NA
d_call: TRBD1
v_call: TRBV5-1
j_call: TRBJ1-2
cdr3_nt: TGCGCCAGCAGCCTGGGGACAGGGCGTGAGTACACCTTC
cdr3_aa: CASSLGTGREYTF

clone_size: few
d_call: TRBD2
v_call: TRBV7-9
j_call: TRBJ2-7
cdr3_nt: TGTGCCAGCAGCCGCGGGACTAGCTTGGGGGAGCAGTACTTC
cdr3_aa: CASSRGTSLGEQYF

clone_size: NA
d_call: TRBD2
v_call: TRBV6-5
j_call: TRBJ2-7
cdr3_nt: TGTGCCAGCAGTCCCGGACTAGATCTTGTCTACGAGCAGTACTTC
cdr3_aa: CASSPGLDLVYEQYF

clone_size: few
d_call: NA
v_call: TRBV4-2
j_call: TRBJ1-5
cdr3_nt: TGTGCCAGCAGCCAAGGAACAGGCAGCAATCAGCCCCAGCATTTT
cdr3_aa: CASSQGTGSNQPQHF

clone_size: NA
d_call: TRBD1
v_call: TRBV30
j_call: TRBJ1-1
cdr3_nt: TGTGCCTGGAGTGGCAACCGGGACAGGGTAACTGAAGCTTTCTTT
cdr3_aa: CAWSGNRDRVTEAFF

clone_size: once
d_call: NA
v_call: TRBV27
j_call: TRBJ1-1
cdr3_nt: TGTGCCAGCAGTTTATCAGGGGCGAGGGAAGCTTTCTTT
cdr3_aa: CASSLSGAREAFF

clone_size: NA
d_call: NA
v_call: TRBV5-1
j_call: TRBJ1-1
cdr3_nt: TGCGCCAGCAGCCAGGGTCGATCACAGAACACTGAAGCTTTCTTT
cdr3_aa: CASSQGRSQNTEAFF

clone_size: NA
d_call: NA
v_call: TRBV19
j_call: TRBJ1-1
cdr3_nt: TGTGCCAGTAGTATTTGGGGGCCTAGCACTGAAGCTTTCTTT
cdr3_aa: CASSIWGPSTEAFF

clone_size: NA
d_call: NA
v_call: TRBV28
j_call: TRBJ1-5
cdr3_nt: TGTGCCAGCAGTCCTTATGTGGGATCTACAGGGCTTCAGCCCCAGCATTTT
cdr3_aa: CASSPYVGSTGLQPQHF

clone_size: NA
d_call: NA
v_call: TRBV6-1
j_call: TRBJ1-5
cdr3_nt: TGTGCCAGCAGCCGAACCGTAGCAAATCAGCCCCAGCATTTT
cdr3_aa: CASSRTVANQPQHF

clone_size: once
d_call: TRBD1
v_call: TRBV18
j_call: TRBJ1-2
cdr3_nt: TGTGCCAGCTCACCACGGACAGGGGGCAACAACTATGGCTACACCTTC
cdr3_aa: CASSPRTGGNNYGYTF

clone_size: NA
d_call: NA
v_call: TRBV14
j_call: TRBJ1-2
cdr3_nt: TGTGCCAGCAGCCAATTTCCCGCTAACTATGGCTACACCTTC
cdr3_aa: CASSQFPANYGYTF

clone_size: NA
d_call: NA
v_call: TRBV7-9
j_call: TRBJ1-2
cdr3_nt: TGTGCCAGCAGCCCGAATTACGTCCCAGTTGGCTACACCTTC
cdr3_aa: CASSPNYVPVGYTF

clone_size: NA
d_call: TRBD2
v_call: TRBV11-2
j_call: TRBJ2-1
cdr3_nt: TGTGCCAGCAGCTTATTGGCCTGGACTAGCGGGGGAGTTGAGCAGTTCTTC
cdr3_aa: CASSLLAWTSGGVEQFF

clone_size: NA
d_call: TRBD2
v_call: TRBV6-4
j_call: TRBJ2-2
cdr3_nt: TGTGCCAGCAGCTTAGGGCGGGGGGCGAACACCGGGGAGCTGTTTTTT
cdr3_aa: CASSLGRGANTGELFF

clone_size: once
d_call: TRBD1
v_call: TRBV7-9
j_call: TRBJ1-4
cdr3_nt: TGTGCCAGCACCCTCGGACAGGGTGTTGAAAAACTGTTTTTT
cdr3_aa: CASTLGQGVEKLFF

clone_size: NA
d_call: NA
v_call: TRBV19
j_call: TRBJ1-5
cdr3_nt: TGTGCCAGTAGCCTTAGACCCACCGCCGGGAGCAATCAGCCCCAGCATTTT
cdr3_aa: CASSLRPTAGSNQPQHF

clone_size: NA
d_call: NA
v_call: TRBV12-5
j_call: TRBJ2-1
cdr3_nt: TGTGCTAGTGGTTTGGTAACTGTGGATGAGCAGTTCTTC
cdr3_aa: CASGLVTVDEQFF

clone_size: NA
d_call: TRBD1
v_call: TRBV19
j_call: TRBJ1-1
cdr3_nt: TGTGCCAGTAGTGGGGACAGGAGAACTGAAGCTTTCTTT
cdr3_aa: CASSGDRRTEAFF

clone_size: NA
d_call: TRBD2
v_call: TRBV6-6
j_call: TRBJ2-5
cdr3_nt: TGTGCCAGCAGTGTCGGGACTAGCGGGGGTACCCAGTACTTC
cdr3_aa: CASSVGTSGGTQYF

clone_size: NA
d_call: TRBD2
v_call: TRBV30
j_call: TRBJ2-5
cdr3_nt: TGTGCCTGGAGTCCTACGTCGGTAGCGGGGGCCCCCCTAATAGAGACCCAGTACTTC
cdr3_aa: CAWSPTSVAGAPLIETQYF

clone_size: NA
d_call: NA
v_call: TRBV2
j_call: TRBJ1-5
cdr3_nt: TGTGCCAGCAGTGAAGCAGGGGCAGGGCTTAAGCCCCAGCATTTT
cdr3_aa: CASSEAGAGLKPQHF

clone_size: once
d_call: TRBD2
v_call: TRBV29-1
j_call: TRBJ2-1
cdr3_nt: TGCAGCGGGGGGACTAGCGGCTCCTACAATGAGCAGTTCTTC
cdr3_aa: CSGGTSGSYNEQFF

clone_size: NA
d_call: NA
v_call: TRBV9
j_call: TRBJ1-2
cdr3_nt: TGTGCCAGCACCCCGGGGGGGGGAAGTTATGGCTACACCTTC
cdr3_aa: CASTPGGGSYGYTF

clone_size: NA
d_call: TRBD1
v_call: TRBV2
j_call: TRBJ2-2
cdr3_nt: TGTGCCAGCAGAAAACCGGGACAGGCGAACACCGGGGAGCTGTTTTTT
cdr3_aa: CASRKPGQANTGELFF

clone_size: NA
d_call: TRBD1
v_call: TRBV19
j_call: TRBJ1-5
cdr3_nt: TGTGCCAGTAGTGCACCGGGACAGGGGAGGGGACAGCCCCAGCATTTT
cdr3_aa: CASSAPGQGRGQPQHF

clone_size: NA
d_call: NA
v_call: TRBV4-2
j_call: TRBJ2-1
cdr3_nt: TGTGCCAGCAGCCAAGATACGGCAGGGTCCAATGAGCAGTTCTTC
cdr3_aa: CASSQDTAGSNEQFF

clone_size: NA
d_call: NA
v_call: TRBV5-6
j_call: TRBJ2-7
cdr3_nt: TGTGCCAGCAGCTCTATAATGGACAGCTACGAGCAGTACTTC
cdr3_aa: CASSSIMDSYEQYF

clone_size: once
d_call: NA
v_call: TRBV10-3
j_call: TRBJ2-3
cdr3_nt: TGTGCCATCAGTTCCACAGGGCTACTGACAGATACGCAGTATTTT
cdr3_aa: CAISSTGLLTDTQYF

clone_size: NA
d_call: NA
v_call: TRBV18
j_call: TRBJ1-2
cdr3_nt: TGTGCCAGCTCACCACCGGTCCAGGGTGGTGGCTACACCTTC
cdr3_aa: CASSPPVQGGGYTF

clone_size: once
d_call: TRBD2
v_call: TRBV6-5
j_call: TRBJ2-1
cdr3_nt: TGTGCCAGCACCCGACTAGCGGGGCCGCACAATGAGCAGTTCTTC
cdr3_aa: CASTRLAGPHNEQFF

clone_size: NA
d_call: NA
v_call: TRBV27
j_call: TRBJ2-1
cdr3_nt: TGTGCCAGCAGCACCGACAGGAAATGGGGCAATGAGCAGTTCTTC
cdr3_aa: CASSTDRKWGNEQFF

clone_size: NA
d_call: NA
v_call: TRBV4-1
j_call: TRBJ2-7
cdr3_nt: TGCGCCAGCAGCCAAGGACAGGCGTACGAGCAGTACTTC
cdr3_aa: CASSQGQAYEQYF

clone_size: NA
d_call: TRBD1
v_call: TRBV14
j_call: TRBJ2-1
cdr3_nt: TGTGCCAGCAGCCAAGGTCGACAGGGCAATGAGCAGTTCTTC
cdr3_aa: CASSQGRQGNEQFF

clone_size: few
d_call: NA
v_call: TRBV29-1
j_call: TRBJ2-7
cdr3_nt: TGCAGCCTCCCCTCGGGGACAACTAACTACGAGCAGTACTTC
cdr3_aa: CSLPSGTTNYEQYF

clone_size: NA
d_call: NA
v_call: TRBV30
j_call: TRBJ2-2
cdr3_nt: TGTGCCTGGAGTACGGTGTCCGGGGAGCTGTTTTTT
cdr3_aa: CAWSTVSGELFF

clone_size: few
d_call: NA
v_call: TRBV19
j_call: TRBJ1-2
cdr3_nt: TGTGCCAGTAACGCTTTCACAGGTTTAGCTAACTATGGCTACACCTTC
cdr3_aa: CASNAFTGLANYGYTF

clone_size: few
d_call: NA
v_call: TRBV4-1
j_call: TRBJ1-2
cdr3_nt: TGCGCCAGCACTACCAAGTATAGTTTCAACTATGGCTACACCTTC
cdr3_aa: CASTTKYSFNYGYTF

clone_size: NA
d_call: NA
v_call: TRBV2
j_call: TRBJ1-3
cdr3_nt: TGTGCCAGCAGTGAGCGGGCCCTTTTGGTTAGAAACACCATATATTTT
cdr3_aa: CASSERALLVRNTIYF

clone_size: NA
d_call: TRBD2
v_call: TRBV15
j_call: TRBJ2-1
cdr3_nt: TGTGCCACCAGGGCCGGGACTAGCGAGTACAATGAGCAGTTCTTC
cdr3_aa: CATRAGTSEYNEQFF

clone_size: NA
d_call: TRBD1
v_call: TRBV28
j_call: TRBJ1-4
cdr3_nt: TGTGCCAGCAGTTCAACCGGGACAGGGAATGAAAAACTGTTTTTT
cdr3_aa: CASSSTGTGNEKLFF

clone_size: NA
d_call: TRBD1
v_call: TRBV9
j_call: TRBJ2-4
cdr3_nt: TGTGCCAGCAGCGTAAGTGGACAGGGGACTAACATTCAGTACTTC
cdr3_aa: CASSVSGQGTNIQYF

clone_size: NA
d_call: TRBD2
v_call: TRBV7-9
j_call: TRBJ2-3
cdr3_nt: TGTGCCGCCCACCCTAGCGGGGGGGCCGCAGATACGCAGTATTTT
cdr3_aa: CAAHPSGGAADTQYF

clone_size: few
d_call: NA
v_call: TRBV12-2
j_call: TRBJ1-2
cdr3_nt: TGTGCAAGTCGCTTAGGCAGGGCTATTTATTCTAACTATGGCTACACCTTC
cdr3_aa: CASRLGRAIYSNYGYTF